The 6 T cell receptor beta chains below all came from one sample that was sequenced in a study of T cell changes during pregnancy in multiple sclerosis. Data came from immunoSEQ multiplex PCR; TCRdb stores just in-frame clones and leaves some out. The sample has tens of thousands of clones; around 90% are singletons. Sequences were derived from CD4+ T cells from peripheral blood mononuclear cells, sampled in the third trimester of pregnancy. Receptors were obtained from a female donor in good health, enrolled as a control in a pregnancy study.

This chain uses TRBV27 with TRBJ1-1; D not resolved. This CDR3 is built from 14 residues. The V gene's germline CDR1 is MNHEY and CDR2 SMNVEV (reference sequence). Trimming shortened V by 1 base and J by 1 base, and 7 bases separated the two germline ends. CDR3 sequence: CASSLWAANTEAFF. For the CDR3, the DNA is TGTGCCAGCAGTTTATGGGCAGCGAACACTGAAGCTTTCTTT.

V usage is TRBV12-2 and J usage is TRBJ2-3; the D segment call TRBD2 is taken from the table without a DNA check. TRBV12-2 is described as a pseudogene. The CDR3 sequence is 16 residues long. CDR3 loop: CASRLVGGTSTDTQYF. The DNA of the CDR3 is TGTGCAAGTCGCTTAGTTGGCGGAACTAGCACAGATACGCAGTATTTT.

V gene TRBV13 combines with J gene TRBJ2-2; the D gene is possibly TRBD1 (5 bases). CDR3 size: 18 residues. Germline V gene data show CDR1 as PRHDT and CDR2 as FYEKMQ (reference sequence). The V and J ends lost 5 bases and 1 base respectively, with 20 bases between them. The CDR3 protein is CASSPQGLGFRNTGELFF. For the CDR3, the DNA is TGTGCCAGCAGCCCCCAGGGTCTGGGATTTCGGAACACCGGGGAGCTGTTTTTT.

The chain couples TRBV7-9 to TRBJ2-3; 10 nucleotides match TRBD2. Germline-derived CDR1 and CDR2 are SEHNR and FQNEAQ (reference sequence). This CDR3 contains 17 residues. V dropped 3 bases and J dropped 2; count of bases not matched to a gene: 8. The CDR3 loop is CASSFSLAGVDTDTQYF. The DNA for the CDR3 is TGTGCCAGCAGCTTCAGTCTAGCGGGGGTAGACACAGATACGCAGTATTTT.

As for this clone: Other nucleotide sequences from this sample produce the same CDR3. V and J are TRBV15 and TRBJ2-2; tentative D call: TRBD2 (6 bases). Germline V gene sequence: CDR1 LNHNV, CDR2 YYDKDF (reference sequence). Trimming took 0 bases from V and 3 from J, leaving 17 bases between them. This CDR3 is 18 amino acids long. This CDR3 reads CATSRDGWGEKDTGELFF. The DNA for the CDR3 is TGTGCCACCAGCAGAGATGGATGGGGGGAGAAGGACACCGGGGAGCTGTTTTTT.

The chain carries TRBV5-1 and TRBJ2-5; 13 nucleotides match TRBD2. The germline CDR1 and CDR2 sequences are SGHRS and YFSETQ. CDR3 length: 15 amino acids. With V trimmed by 3 bases and J by 3 bases, 2 bases remained unmatched. The CDR3 spells CASSWTSGSEETQYF. CDR3 bases: TGCGCCAGCAGCTGGACTAGCGGGAGTGAAGAGACCCAGTACTTC.